The rows below give T cell receptor beta chains drawn from one sample of a study of blood T cell repertoires in COVID-19. Using immunoSEQ multiplex PCR, the repertoire was profiled, and TCRdb retains in-frame clones only, with some absent. The sample includes 150,000 to 200,000 clones, approximately 75% of them seen just once. Sequenced material: peripheral blood. The receptors stem from a human donor in a cohort sampled during active COVID-19. CDR3s include the opening cysteine and the closing phenylalanine or tryptophan. The order of the fields is V gene, D gene, J gene, clone size, CDR3 protein, CDR3 DNA. D genes are given only for firm matches. Clone size is shown for a subset of rows, as once, few, many or a class of expanded clone.

TRBV4-3,-,TRBJ1-6,-,CASSQGRRGESPLHF,TGCGCCAGCAGCCAAGGACGCCGGGGGGAGTCACCCCTCCACTTT
TRBV11-2,-,TRBJ2-3,-,CASSLGPPDTQYF,TGTGCCAGCAGCTTGGGCCCTCCAGATACGCAGTATTTT
TRBV21-1,-,TRBJ1-5,-,CASSKQPPQGQRNQPQHF,TGTGCCAGCAGCAAGCAGCCGCCACAGGGACAGCGCAATCAGCCCCAGCATTTT
TRBV4-1,-,TRBJ2-3,-,CASSQRLLAVGGPDTQYF,TGCGCCAGCAGCCAGCGGCTCCTAGCGGTGGGGGGCCCAGATACGCAGTATTTT
TRBV30,TRBD1,TRBJ1-5,once,CAWRRTGATGPQHF,TGTGCCTGGAGGAGGACAGGAGCCACGGGGCCCCAGCATTTT
TRBV7-2,-,TRBJ2-4,few,CASSLGGRQNIQYF,TGTGCCAGCAGCTTAGGTGGGCGCCAAAACATTCAGTACTTC
TRBV6-1,-,TRBJ2-2,once,CASSERGRATGELFF,TGTGCCAGCAGTGAAAGGGGGAGAGCAACCGGGGAGCTGTTTTTT
TRBV9,-,TRBJ2-7,-,CASSGRSDTTIIYEQYF,TGTGCCAGCAGCGGGAGAAGCGATACGACTATCATCTACGAGCAGTACTTC
TRBV14,-,TRBJ2-5,-,CASSQEVGGVETQYF,TGTGCCAGCAGCCAAGAGGTGGGGGGTGTAGAGACCCAGTACTTC
TRBV6-4,TRBD2,TRBJ2-1,-,CASSTSGGTYNEQFF,TGTGCCAGCAGTACTAGCGGGGGAACCTACAATGAGCAGTTCTTC
TRBV27,-,TRBJ2-3,-,CASNLAESTDTQYF,TGTGCCAGCAACCTAGCCGAAAGCACAGATACGCAGTATTTT
TRBV5-1,TRBD1,TRBJ1-2,-,CASSGTGTVNGGYTF,TGCGCCAGCAGCGGAACCGGGACAGTAAATGGTGGCTACACCTTC
TRBV24-1,TRBD1,TRBJ2-3,-,CATSEYRGTTDTQYF,TGTGCCACCAGTGAGTACAGGGGCACGACAGATACGCAGTATTTT
TRBV7-6,-,TRBJ1-5,few,CASGETGFGNQPQHF,TGTGCCAGCGGGGAAACAGGGTTTGGCAATCAGCCCCAGCATTTT
TRBV28,-,TRBJ2-5,-,CASRNYGVQETQYF,TGTGCCAGCAGAAATTACGGGGTCCAAGAGACCCAGTACTTC
TRBV4-3,TRBD1,TRBJ2-5,-,CASSQDPGQGQTQYF,TGCGCCAGCAGCCAAGACCCGGGACAGGGTCAGACCCAGTACTTC
TRBV6-5,-,TRBJ1-5,-,CASGLPGNQPQHF,TGTGCCAGCGGACTCCCGGGCAATCAGCCCCAGCATTTT
TRBV7-3,-,TRBJ2-3,medium-sized,CASSLGGFTDTQYF,TGTGCCAGCAGCTTGGGCGGGTTCACAGATACGCAGTATTTT
TRBV6-1,-,TRBJ1-2,-,CASSENRDYGYTF,TGTGCCAGCAGTGAAAACAGAGACTATGGCTACACCTTC
TRBV6-5,-,TRBJ2-1,-,CASSYFYEQFF,TGTGCCAGCAGTTACTTCTATGAGCAGTTCTTC
TRBV11-2,-,TRBJ2-5,-,CASSLAQGIGETQYF,TGTGCCAGCAGCTTAGCCCAGGGTATTGGAGAGACCCAGTACTTC